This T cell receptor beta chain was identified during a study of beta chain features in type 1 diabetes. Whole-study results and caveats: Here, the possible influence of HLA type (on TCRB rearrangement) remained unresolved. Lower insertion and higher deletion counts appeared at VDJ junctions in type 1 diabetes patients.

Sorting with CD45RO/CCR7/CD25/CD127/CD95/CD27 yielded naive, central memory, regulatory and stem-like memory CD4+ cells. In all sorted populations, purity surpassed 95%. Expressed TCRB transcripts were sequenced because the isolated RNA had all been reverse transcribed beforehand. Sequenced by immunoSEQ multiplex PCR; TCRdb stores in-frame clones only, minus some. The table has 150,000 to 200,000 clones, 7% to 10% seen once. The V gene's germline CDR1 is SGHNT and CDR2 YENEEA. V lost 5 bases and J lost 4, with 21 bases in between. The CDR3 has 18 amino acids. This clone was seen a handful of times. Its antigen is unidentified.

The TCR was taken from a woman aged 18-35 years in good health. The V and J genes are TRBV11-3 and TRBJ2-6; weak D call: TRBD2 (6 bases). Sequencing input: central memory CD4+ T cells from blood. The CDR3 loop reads CASSVGRGRQAGANVLTF. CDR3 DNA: TGTGCCAGCAGCGTCGGAAGAGGGAGGCAAGCAGGGGCCAACGTCCTGACTTTC.